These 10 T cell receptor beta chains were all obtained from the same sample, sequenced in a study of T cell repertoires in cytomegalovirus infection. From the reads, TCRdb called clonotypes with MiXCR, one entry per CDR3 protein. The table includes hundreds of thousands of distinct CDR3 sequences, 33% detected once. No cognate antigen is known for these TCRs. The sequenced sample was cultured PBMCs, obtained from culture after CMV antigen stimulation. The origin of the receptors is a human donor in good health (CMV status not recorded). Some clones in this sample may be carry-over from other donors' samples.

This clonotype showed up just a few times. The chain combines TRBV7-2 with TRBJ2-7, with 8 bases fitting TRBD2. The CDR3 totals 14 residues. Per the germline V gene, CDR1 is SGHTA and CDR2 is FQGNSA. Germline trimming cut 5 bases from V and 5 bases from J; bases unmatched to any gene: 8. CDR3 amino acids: CASSRSGRIHEQYF. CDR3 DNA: TGTGCCAGCAGCCGAAGCGGGAGAATCCACGAGCAGTACTTC.

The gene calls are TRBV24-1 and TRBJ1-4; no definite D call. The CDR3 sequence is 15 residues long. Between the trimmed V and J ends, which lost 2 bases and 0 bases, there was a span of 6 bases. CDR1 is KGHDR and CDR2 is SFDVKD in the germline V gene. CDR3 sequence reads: CATSDSGSTNEKLFF. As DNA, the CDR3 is TGTGCCACCAGTGATTCCGGGTCAACTAATGAAAAACTGTTTTTT.

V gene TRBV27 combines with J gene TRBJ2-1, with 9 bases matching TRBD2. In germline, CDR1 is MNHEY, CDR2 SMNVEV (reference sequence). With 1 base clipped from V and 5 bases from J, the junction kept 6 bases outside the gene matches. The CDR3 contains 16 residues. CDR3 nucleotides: TGTGCCAGCAGTTTATGGCCGGGACTAGCTAACAATGAGCAGTTCTTC. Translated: CASSLWPGLANNEQFF.

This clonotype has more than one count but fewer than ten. In nucleotides, the CDR3 is TGTGCCAGCAGTGAAGCCCGGGCCAGCCGTAGAGAGACCCAGTACTTC. The encoded protein is CASSEARASRRETQYF. V and J are TRBV6-1 and TRBJ2-5; D gene uncertain. This CDR3 has 16 amino acids. Deletions cut 0 bases from V and 4 bases from J, with 15 bases between. Germline CDR1 is MNHNS and CDR2 is SASEGT.

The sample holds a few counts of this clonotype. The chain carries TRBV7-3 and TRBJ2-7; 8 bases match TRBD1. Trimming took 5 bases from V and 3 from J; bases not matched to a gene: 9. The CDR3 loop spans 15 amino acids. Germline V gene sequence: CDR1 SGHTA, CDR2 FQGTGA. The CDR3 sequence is CASSTQQGVVYEQYF. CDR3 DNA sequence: TGTGCCAGCAGCACCCAACAGGGGGTAGTCTACGAGCAGTACTTC.

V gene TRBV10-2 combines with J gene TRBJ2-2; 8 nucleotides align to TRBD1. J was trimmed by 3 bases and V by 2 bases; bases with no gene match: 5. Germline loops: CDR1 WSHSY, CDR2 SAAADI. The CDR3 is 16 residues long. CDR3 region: CASSEGTGPDTGELFF. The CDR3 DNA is TGCGCCAGCAGTGAGGGGACAGGCCCCGACACCGGGGAGCTGTTTTTT.

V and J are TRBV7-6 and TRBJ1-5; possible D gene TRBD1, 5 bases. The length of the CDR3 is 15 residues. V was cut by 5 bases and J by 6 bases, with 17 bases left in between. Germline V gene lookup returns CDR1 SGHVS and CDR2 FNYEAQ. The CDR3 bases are TGTGCCAGCAGCCCCGGGGTTGGGGGGAGTCAGCCCCAGCATTTT. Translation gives CASSPGVGGSQPQHF.

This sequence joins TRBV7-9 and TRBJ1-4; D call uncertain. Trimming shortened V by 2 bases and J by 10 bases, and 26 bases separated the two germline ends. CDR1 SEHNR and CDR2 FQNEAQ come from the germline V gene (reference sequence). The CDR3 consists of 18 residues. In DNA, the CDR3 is TGTGCCAGCAGCTTATCTAGAGACGGGCAGCCAGCGCGTGGAAAACTGTTTTTT. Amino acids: CASSLSRDGQPARGKLFF.

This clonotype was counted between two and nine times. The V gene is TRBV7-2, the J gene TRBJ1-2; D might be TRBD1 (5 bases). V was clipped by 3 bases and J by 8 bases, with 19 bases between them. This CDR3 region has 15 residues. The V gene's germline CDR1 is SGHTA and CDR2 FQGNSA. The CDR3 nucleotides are TGTGCCAGCAGCTTCGACGCCTCGGGGCTTGGGGGCTACACCTTC. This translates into CASSFDASGLGGYTF.

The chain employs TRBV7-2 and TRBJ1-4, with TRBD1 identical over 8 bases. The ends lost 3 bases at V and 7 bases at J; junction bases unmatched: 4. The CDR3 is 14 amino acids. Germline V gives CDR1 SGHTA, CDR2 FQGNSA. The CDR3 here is CASSFDRGAEKLFF. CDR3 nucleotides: TGTGCCAGCAGCTTTGACAGGGGTGCTGAAAAACTGTTTTTT.